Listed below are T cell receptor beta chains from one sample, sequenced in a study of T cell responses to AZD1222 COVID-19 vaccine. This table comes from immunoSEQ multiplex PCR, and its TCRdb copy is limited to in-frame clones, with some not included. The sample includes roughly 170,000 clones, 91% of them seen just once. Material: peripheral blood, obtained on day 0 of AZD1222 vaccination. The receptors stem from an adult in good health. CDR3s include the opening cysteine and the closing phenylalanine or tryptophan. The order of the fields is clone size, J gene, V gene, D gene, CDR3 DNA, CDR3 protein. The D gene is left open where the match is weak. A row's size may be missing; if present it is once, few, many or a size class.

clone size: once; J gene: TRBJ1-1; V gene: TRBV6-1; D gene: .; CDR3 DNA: TGTGCCAGCAGTGATGGAAATCAAGGTGAAGCTTTCTTT; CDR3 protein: CASSDGNQGEAFF
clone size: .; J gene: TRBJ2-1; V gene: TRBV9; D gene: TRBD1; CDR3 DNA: TGTGCCAGCAGCATGACCGGGACAGGGTCCAATGAGCAGTTCTTC; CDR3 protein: CASSMTGTGSNEQFF
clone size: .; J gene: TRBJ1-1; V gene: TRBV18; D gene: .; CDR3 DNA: TGTGCCAGCTCACCCGATGGGGGTGAGGCGATGGGACCAAAAGCTTTCTTT; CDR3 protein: CASSPDGGEAMGPKAFF
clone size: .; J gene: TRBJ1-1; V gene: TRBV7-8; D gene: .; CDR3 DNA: TGTGCCAGCAGCTTACTCGTGAACACTGAAGCTTTCTTT; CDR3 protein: CASSLLVNTEAFF
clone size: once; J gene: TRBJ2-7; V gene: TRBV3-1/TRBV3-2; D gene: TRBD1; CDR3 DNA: TGTGCCAGCAGCCAACTGAGACAGGGGAGCTCTTACTCCTACGAGCAGTACTTC; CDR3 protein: CASSQLRQGSSYSYEQYF
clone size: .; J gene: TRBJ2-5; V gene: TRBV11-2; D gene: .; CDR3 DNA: TGTGCCAGCAGCCAAGGGGGTCAGGCGGAGACCCAGTACTTC; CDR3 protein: CASSQGGQAETQYF
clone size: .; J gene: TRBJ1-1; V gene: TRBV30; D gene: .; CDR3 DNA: TGTGCCTGGAATGGGGTGAACACTGAAGCTTTCTTT; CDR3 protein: CAWNGVNTEAFF
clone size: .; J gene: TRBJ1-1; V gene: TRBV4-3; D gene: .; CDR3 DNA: TGCGCCAGCAGCCAAGATTCCGGCGACACTGAAGCTTTCTTT; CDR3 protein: CASSQDSGDTEAFF
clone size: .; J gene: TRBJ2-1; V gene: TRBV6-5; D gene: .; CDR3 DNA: TGTGCCAGCAGGGCGGGTCTACTCTCCTACAATGAGCAGTTCTTC; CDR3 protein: CASRAGLLSYNEQFF
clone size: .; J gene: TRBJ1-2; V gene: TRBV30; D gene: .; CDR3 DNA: TGTGCCTGGAGTAGCGGATTAGGCTATGGCTACACCTTC; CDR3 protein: CAWSSGLGYGYTF
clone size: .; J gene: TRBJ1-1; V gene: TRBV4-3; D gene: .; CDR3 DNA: TGCGCCAGCAGCTACTCAACCGGGTCGAACACTGAAGCTTTCTTT; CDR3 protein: CASSYSTGSNTEAFF
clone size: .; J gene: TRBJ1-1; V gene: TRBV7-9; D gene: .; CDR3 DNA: TGTGCCAGCAGCTTAACGAACACTGAAGCTTTCTTT; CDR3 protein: CASSLTNTEAFF
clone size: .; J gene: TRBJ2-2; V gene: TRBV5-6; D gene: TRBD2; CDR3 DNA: TGTGCCAGCAGCTGGGGACTAGCGGTAAACACCGGGGAGCTGTTTTTT; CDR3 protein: CASSWGLAVNTGELFF
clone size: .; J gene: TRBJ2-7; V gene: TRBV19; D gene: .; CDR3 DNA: TGTGCCAGTAGTATCAATGCGGCCACCTACGAGCAGTACTTC; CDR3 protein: CASSINAATYEQYF
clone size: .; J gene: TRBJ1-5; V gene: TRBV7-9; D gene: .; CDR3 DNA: TGTGCCAGCAGCTTAGTTGGACCGGGACAGCCCCAGCATTTT; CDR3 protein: CASSLVGPGQPQHF
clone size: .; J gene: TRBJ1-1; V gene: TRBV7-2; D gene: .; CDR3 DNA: TGTGCCAGCAGTCTCGAGAGTCTGGCTAAAGCTTTCTTT; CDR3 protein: CASSLESLAKAFF
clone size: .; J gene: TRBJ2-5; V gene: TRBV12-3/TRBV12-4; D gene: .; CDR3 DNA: TGTGCCAGCAGTTTAGGGACCCGCGTCACCCAGTACTTC; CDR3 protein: CASSLGTRVTQYF
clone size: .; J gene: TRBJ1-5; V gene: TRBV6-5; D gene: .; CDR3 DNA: TGTGCCAGCAGACCCACAGGGAAGGGCAATCAGCCCCAGCATTTT; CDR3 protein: CASRPTGKGNQPQHF
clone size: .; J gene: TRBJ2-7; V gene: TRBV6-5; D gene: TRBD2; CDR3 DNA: TGTGCCAGCACCCAAGCGAGGGGACTAGCTTACGAGCAGTACTTC; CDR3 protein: CASTQARGLAYEQYF
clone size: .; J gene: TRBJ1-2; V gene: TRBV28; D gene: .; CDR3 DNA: TGTGCCAGCAGCCCATTAACAGGGTTGGGTGGCTACACCTTC; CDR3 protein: CASSPLTGLGGYTF
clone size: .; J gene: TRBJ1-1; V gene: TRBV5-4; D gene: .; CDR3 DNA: TGTGCCAGCAGCTTGGCCGGGACCGACACCACTGAAGCTTTCTTT; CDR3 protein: CASSLAGTDTTEAFF
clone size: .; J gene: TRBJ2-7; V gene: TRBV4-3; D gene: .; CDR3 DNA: TGCGCCAGCAGCCAAGATGGGGGGGCCCTTACCTACGAGCAGTACTTC; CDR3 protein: CASSQDGGALTYEQYF
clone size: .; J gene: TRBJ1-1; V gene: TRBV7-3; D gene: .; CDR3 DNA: TGTGCCAGCAGCTCTACAGGGGAAGCTTTCTTT; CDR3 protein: CASSSTGEAFF
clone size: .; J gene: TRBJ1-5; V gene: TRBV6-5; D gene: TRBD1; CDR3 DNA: TGTGCCAGCAGTTCGACCGGGACAGAAAGCGGGCCCCAGCATTTT; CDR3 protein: CASSSTGTESGPQHF
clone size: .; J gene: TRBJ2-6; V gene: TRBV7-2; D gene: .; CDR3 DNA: TGTGCCAGCAGCCTCACCTTCCTTAACTCTGGGGCCAACGTCCTGACTTTC; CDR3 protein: CASSLTFLNSGANVLTF
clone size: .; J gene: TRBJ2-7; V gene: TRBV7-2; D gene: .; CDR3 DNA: TGTGCCAGCAGCTTGGAGAATTATCCACCCTGGGTCGAGCAGTACTTC; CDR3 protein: CASSLENYPPWVEQYF
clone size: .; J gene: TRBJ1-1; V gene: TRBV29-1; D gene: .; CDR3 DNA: TGCAGCGTTGAAGATCTGACCTTAGCCTCGAACACTGAAGCTTTCTTT; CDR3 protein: CSVEDLTLASNTEAFF
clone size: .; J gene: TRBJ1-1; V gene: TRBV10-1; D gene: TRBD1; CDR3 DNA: TGCGCCAGCAGTCAGACGGGACAGCCTGAAGCTTTCTTT; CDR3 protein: CASSQTGQPEAFF
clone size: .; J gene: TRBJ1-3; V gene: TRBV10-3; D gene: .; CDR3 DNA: TGTGCCATCAGAGCGGGACCCTTCTCTGGAAACACCATATATTTT; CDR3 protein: CAIRAGPFSGNTIYF
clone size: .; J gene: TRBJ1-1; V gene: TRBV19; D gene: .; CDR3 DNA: TGTGCCAGTACCACGAGAGGTCAGGGGCCGCGGATTGCTGAAGCTTTCTTT; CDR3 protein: CASTTRGQGPRIAEAFF
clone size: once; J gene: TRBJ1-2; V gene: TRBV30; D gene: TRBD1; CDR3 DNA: TGTGCCTGGGGGGACAGGACAAAACATGGCTACACCTTC; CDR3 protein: CAWGDRTKHGYTF
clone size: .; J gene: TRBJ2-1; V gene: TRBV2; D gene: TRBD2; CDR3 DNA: TGTGCCAGCAGACCAGCGGGAGGGCCGGACAATGAGCAGTTCTTC; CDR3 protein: CASRPAGGPDNEQFF
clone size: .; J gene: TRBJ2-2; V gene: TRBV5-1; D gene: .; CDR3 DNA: TGCGCCAGCAGCTTGGGCGGAGTCAACACCGGGGAGCTGTTTTTT; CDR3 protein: CASSLGGVNTGELFF
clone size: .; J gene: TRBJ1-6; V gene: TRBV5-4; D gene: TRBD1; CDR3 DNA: TGTGCCAGCAGCTCACCGGGACAGGGGACAGCTTCACCCCTCCACTTT; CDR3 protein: CASSSPGQGTASPLHF
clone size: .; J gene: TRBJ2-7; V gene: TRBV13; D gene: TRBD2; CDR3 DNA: TGTGCCAGCAGCTCCAGGCTAGCGGGGGGGCCGTGGGAAACCTACGAGCAGTACTTC; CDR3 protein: CASSSRLAGGPWETYEQYF
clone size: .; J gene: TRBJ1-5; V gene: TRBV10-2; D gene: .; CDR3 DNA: TGCGCCAGCAGGGGGGCTAGCAATCAGCCCCAGCATTTT; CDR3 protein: CASRGASNQPQHF
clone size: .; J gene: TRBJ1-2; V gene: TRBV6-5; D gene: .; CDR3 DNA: TGTGCCAGCAGTTACTCCGATCCCATCTATGGCTACACCTTC; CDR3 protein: CASSYSDPIYGYTF
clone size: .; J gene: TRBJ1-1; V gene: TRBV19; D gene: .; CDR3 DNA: TGTGCCAGTAGTCATCGGGGGGTCGCGGCTGAAGCTTTCTTT; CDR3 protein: CASSHRGVAAEAFF
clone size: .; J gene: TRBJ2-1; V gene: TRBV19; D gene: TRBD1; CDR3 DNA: TGTGCCAGTAGGATTTCGGACAGGGTACCCTACAATGAGCAGTTCTTC; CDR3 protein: CASRISDRVPYNEQFF
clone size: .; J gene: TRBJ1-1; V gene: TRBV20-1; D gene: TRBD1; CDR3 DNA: TGCAGTGCTATTAAGGGACAGAGGGCTTTCTTT; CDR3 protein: CSAIKGQRAFF
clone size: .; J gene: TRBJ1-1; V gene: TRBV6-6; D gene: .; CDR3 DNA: TGTGCCAGCAGCCTACGACAGGTTATGAACACTGAAGCTTTCTTT; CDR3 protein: CASSLRQVMNTEAFF
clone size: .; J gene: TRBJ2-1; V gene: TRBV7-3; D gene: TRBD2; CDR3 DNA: TGTGCCAGCAGCACCACTAGCGGGAGCTCCTACAATGAGCAGTTCTTC; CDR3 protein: CASSTTSGSSYNEQFF
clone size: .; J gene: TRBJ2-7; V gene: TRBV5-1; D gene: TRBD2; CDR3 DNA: TGCGCCAGCAGCTTGGCTAGCGGGGGGCCCACGAGGCCTTACGAGCAGTACTTC; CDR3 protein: CASSLASGGPTRPYEQYF
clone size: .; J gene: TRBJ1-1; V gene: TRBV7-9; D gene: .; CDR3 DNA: TGTGCCAGCAGCCCGAAGGACAGTTTGAACACTGAAGCTTTCTTT; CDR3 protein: CASSPKDSLNTEAFF
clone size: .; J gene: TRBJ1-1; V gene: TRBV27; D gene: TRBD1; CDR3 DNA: TGTGCCAGCAGTCCTCCGATTTTTGACAGGGCGAACACTGAAGCTTTCTTT; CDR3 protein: CASSPPIFDRANTEAFF
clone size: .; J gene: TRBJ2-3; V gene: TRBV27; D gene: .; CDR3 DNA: TGTGCCAGCAGTTTAGGTGAGGGGATCACAGATACGCAGTATTTT; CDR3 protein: CASSLGEGITDTQYF
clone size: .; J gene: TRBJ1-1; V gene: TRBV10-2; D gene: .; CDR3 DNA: TGCGCCAGCTCACAGACAATGAACACTGAAGCTTTCTTT; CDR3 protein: CASSQTMNTEAFF